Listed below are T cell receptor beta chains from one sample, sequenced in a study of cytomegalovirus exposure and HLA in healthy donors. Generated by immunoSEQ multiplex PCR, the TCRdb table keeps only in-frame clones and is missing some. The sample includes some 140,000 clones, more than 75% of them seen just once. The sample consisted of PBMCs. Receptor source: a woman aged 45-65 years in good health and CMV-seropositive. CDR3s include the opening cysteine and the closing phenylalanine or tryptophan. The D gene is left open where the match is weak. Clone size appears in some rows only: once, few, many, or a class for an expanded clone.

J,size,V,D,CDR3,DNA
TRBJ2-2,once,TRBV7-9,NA,CSTSTENTGELFF,TGTTCCACCAGCACAGAGAACACCGGGGAGCTGTTTTTT
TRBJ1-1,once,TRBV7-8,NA,CASSLIRAGHTEAFF,TGTGCCAGCAGCTTAATTAGGGCGGGACACACTGAAGCTTTCTTT
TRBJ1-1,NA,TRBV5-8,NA,CASSYQLGGPGTEAFF,TGTGCCAGCAGCTATCAACTGGGAGGGCCGGGGACTGAAGCTTTCTTT
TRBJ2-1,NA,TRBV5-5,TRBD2,CASSFKGGGTYNEQFF,TGTGCCAGCAGCTTCAAAGGCGGGGGTACTTACAATGAGCAGTTCTTC
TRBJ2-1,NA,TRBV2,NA,CASRDAGISYNEQFF,TGTGCCAGCAGGGACGCGGGTATCTCCTACAATGAGCAGTTCTTC
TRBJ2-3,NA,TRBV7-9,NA,CASSLSPQSTDTQYF,TGTGCCAGCAGCTTATCCCCACAAAGCACAGATACGCAGTATTTT
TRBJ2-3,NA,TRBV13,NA,CASSLIQELFTQYF,TGTGCCAGCAGCTTAATCCAGGAACTTTTTACGCAGTATTTT
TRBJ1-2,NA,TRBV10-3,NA,CAISEGRGSYGYTF,TGTGCCATCAGTGAGGGTCGGGGTTCCTATGGCTACACCTTC
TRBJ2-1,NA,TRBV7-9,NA,CASTHYEIDYNEQFF,TGTGCCAGCACCCACTACGAAATCGACTACAATGAGCAGTTCTTC
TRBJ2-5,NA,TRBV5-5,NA,CASSSWGGAETQYF,TGTGCCAGCAGCTCTTGGGGGGGGGCAGAGACCCAGTACTTC
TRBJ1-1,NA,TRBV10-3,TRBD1,CAISVQGEMNTEAFF,TGTGCCATCAGTGTCCAGGGGGAAATGAACACTGAAGCTTTCTTT
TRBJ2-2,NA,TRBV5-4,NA,CASRAGRPNTGELFF,TGTGCCAGCAGGGCGGGACGGCCGAACACCGGGGAGCTGTTTTTT
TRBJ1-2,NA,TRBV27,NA,CASSLQGNYGYTF,TGTGCCAGCAGCTTGCAGGGAAACTATGGCTACACCTTC
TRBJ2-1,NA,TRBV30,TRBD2,CAWGGGAYNEQFF,TGTGCCTGGGGCGGGGGGGCGTACAATGAGCAGTTCTTC
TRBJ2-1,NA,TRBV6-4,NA,CASSEVGGLYNEQFF,TGTGCCAGCAGTGAAGTCGGGGGACTGTACAATGAGCAGTTCTTC
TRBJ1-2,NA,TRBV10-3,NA,CAISDGQYGYTF,TGTGCCATCAGTGACGGACAGTATGGCTACACCTTC
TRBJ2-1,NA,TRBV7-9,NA,CASSFSSGDEQFF,TGTGCCAGCAGCTTTTCTTCGGGGGATGAGCAGTTCTTC
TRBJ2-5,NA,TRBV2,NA,CASSREAQETQYF,TGTGCCAGCAGCAGGGAGGCCCAAGAGACCCAGTACTTC
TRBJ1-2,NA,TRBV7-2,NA,CASSTTLQGLYGYTF,TGTGCCAGCAGCACCACCCTACAGGGTCTCTATGGCTACACCTTC
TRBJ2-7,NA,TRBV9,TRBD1,CASSLTGESYEQYF,TGTGCCAGCAGCCTCACAGGGGAATCCTACGAGCAGTACTTC
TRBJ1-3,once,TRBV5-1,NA,CASSLRGAITGNTIYF,TGCGCCAGCAGCTTACGGGGAGCCATTACTGGAAACACCATATACTTT
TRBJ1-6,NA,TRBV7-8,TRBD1,CASSFRQGGDSPLHF,TGTGCCAGCAGCTTCCGACAGGGTGGGGATTCACCCCTCCACTTT